Presented here are 30 T cell receptor beta chains from one specimen sequenced in a study of T cells in Graves' hyperthyroidism and ophthalmopathy. TCR beta CDR3 sequences were amplified from RNA transcripts. During a first-round RT-PCR of the TCR CDR3, the HTBI primer set was used. In TCRdb, the multiplex PCR reads were re-called with MiXCR into one record per CDR3 protein. The sample carries approximately 690,000 distinct CDR3 sequences, more than 20% recorded once. Sample: blood. These receptors originate from a man under 40 with Graves' ophthalmopathy.

By share, this clonotype counts as medium-sized (0.01 to 0.1%). The V and J genes are TRBV28 and TRBJ1-5, with 7 nucleotides matching TRBD1. V lost 7 bases to trimming and J lost 5 bases; unmatched junction nucleotides: 8. This CDR3 has 14 residues. Germline CDR1 and CDR2: MDHEN and SYDVKM. Here the CDR3 DNA reads TGTGCCAGCACCCCGAGGGGGCCCTATCAGCCCCAGCATTTT. This encodes CASTPRGPYQPQHF.

This clonotype has a handful of counts. This sequence joins TRBV27 and TRBJ2-1; 10 bases agree with TRBD2. Germline CDR1 reads MNHEY; CDR2 reads SMNVEV (reference sequence). The V segment lost 3 bases and the J segment 15 bases; nucleotides outside the gene matches: 8. This CDR3 region has 13 residues. The chain's CDR3 is CASSFRGLANMFF. DNA of the CDR3: TGTGCCAGCAGTTTCCGGGGACTAGCGAATATGTTCTTC.

The chain recombines TRBV12-3 or TRBV12-4 with TRBJ2-1; 8 bases are shared with TRBD2. V shed 5 bases, J shed 12 bases, and the junction held 9 bases outside the gene matches. CDR3 length: 13 residues. As DNA, the CDR3 is TGTGCCAGCAGTAGTATGGCGGGAGGCAGGCAGTTCTTC. Protein sequence: CASSSMAGGRQFF.

This clonotype has just a few counts. The rearrangement links TRBV15 to TRBJ2-2; 9 bases match TRBD1. The CDR3 spans 16 residues. V lost 6 bases, J lost 6 bases, and 11 bases stayed unmatched. Germline CDR1 is LNHNV and CDR2 is YYDKDF (reference sequence). This chain's CDR3 is CATSIRDRDWSGELFF. As DNA, the CDR3 is TGTGCCACCAGTATCCGGGACAGGGATTGGTCCGGGGAGCTGTTTTTT.

This clonotype has ten or more counts. This chain links TRBV30 with TRBJ2-7, with D hard to call. Deletions cut 2 bases from V and 1 base from J, with 9 bases between. The CDR3 has 13 amino acids. Germline CDR1 reads GTSNPN; CDR2 reads SVGIG (reference sequence). The CDR3 bases are TGTGCCTGGAGTCCCCAGGCATCCTACGAGCAGTACTTC. Its protein is CAWSPQASYEQYF.

The table lists this clonotype with a few counts. The rearrangement joins TRBV7-9 to TRBJ2-7, with D hard to call. CDR1 and CDR2 (germline): SEHNR, FQNEAQ (reference sequence). This CDR3 is 14 amino acids long. The V end lost 5 bases, the J end lost 4 bases, and 15 bases lay between the germline ends. CDR3 coding DNA: TGTGCCAGCAGCCAAGCCCCCGTACAGTACGAGCAGTACTTC. Amino acids: CASSQAPVQYEQYF.

This clonotype was seen many times. The chain recombines TRBV11-2 with TRBJ1-1; D possibly corresponds to TRBD1 (5 bases). Germline V gene lookup returns CDR1 SGHAT and CDR2 FQNNGV. V lost 6 bases and J 9 bases, leaving 11 bases between the germline ends. The CDR3 spans 11 residues. CDR3 bases: TGTGCCAGCAGAGAGGGACCCCAAGCTTTCTTT. Translation gives CASREGPQAFF.

The chain combines TRBV5-1 with TRBJ1-1; D is unresolved. Per germline, CDR1 SGHRS and CDR2 YFSETQ. The CDR3 is made up of 13 amino acids. With 3 bases removed from V and 3 bases from J, the gap between germline ends came to 9 bases. In DNA form, the CDR3 reads TGCGCCAGCAGCTCTAAGGGCGACACTGAAGCTTTCTTT. This translates into CASSSKGDTEAFF.

This clonotype was seen many times. The chain is built from TRBV28 and TRBJ2-7; TRBD2 matches at 9 bases. Germline values: CDR1 MDHEN, CDR2 SYDVKM. The CDR3 runs to 15 residues. Trimming at V came to 6 bases and at J to 0 bases, leaving 6 bases not matched to a gene. DNA for the CDR3: TGTGCCAGCAGACGACTAGCGGAAGGCTCCTACGAGCAGTACTTC. Residues: CASRRLAEGSYEQYF. Together with reference TRBV28 and TRBJ2-7, the CDR3 gives the full variable domain: DVKVTQSSRYLVKRTGEKVFLECVQDMDHENMFWYRQDPGLGLRLIYFSYDVKMKEKGDIPEGYSVSREKKERFSLILESASTNQTSMYLCASRRLAEGSYEQYFGPGTRLTVT.

This clonotype was seen many times. In nucleotides, the CDR3 is TGTGCCAGCAGCGGGACAGCTAATGAGCAGTTCTTC. This sequence encodes CASSGTANEQFF. The J gene is TRBJ2-1, the V gene TRBV7-9; 7 nucleotides agree with TRBD1. J was trimmed by 7 bases and V by 5 bases; bases with no gene match: 2. The CDR3 has 12 residues. CDR1 is SEHNR and CDR2 is FQNEAQ in the germline V gene (reference sequence).

V usage is TRBV6-9 and J usage is TRBJ1-1, with D tentatively TRBD1 (6 bases). V was shortened by 4 bases and J by 5 bases, with 14 bases between the two germline ends. Germline values: CDR1 MNHGY, CDR2 SVAAGI. The CDR3 is 14 amino acids. In DNA, the CDR3 is TGTGCCAGCAGTTCGGACGGGGGCAGAACTGAAGCTTTCTTT. This gives the protein CASSSDGGRTEAFF.

With regard to this clonotype: This may come from a read error, since a much larger clone is one base off. This chain links TRBV28 with TRBJ1-2; no clear D gene. Germline V gene data show CDR1 as MDHEN and CDR2 as SYDVKM. With 3 bases removed from V and 6 bases from J, the gap between germline ends came to 11 bases. The CDR3 runs to 13 residues. The CDR3 loop reads CASSFAPVHGYTF. The CDR3 region has the DNA TGTGCCAGCAGTTTTGCGCCCGTCCATGGCTACACCTTC.

To note about this clonotype: A much larger clone lies one base from this, so it may be a read error. The V call is TRBV28, the J call TRBJ1-1, with D hard to call. Germline V gene sequence: CDR1 MDHEN, CDR2 SYDVKM. The germline V and J ends were trimmed by 10 bases and 4 bases, with 10 bases remaining between them. The CDR3 contains 11 residues. CDR3 region: CATTEGTEAFF. The CDR3, as DNA: TGTGCCACCACCGAAGGCACTGAAGCTTTCTTT.

The chain joins TRBV19 to TRBJ1-1; no definite D call. The CDR3 consists of 12 residues. The germline V gene encodes CDR1 LNHDA and CDR2 SQIVND (reference sequence). V was cut by 7 bases and J by 1 base, with 7 bases left in between. The CDR3 loop is CASNSWNTEAFF. The CDR3 DNA is TGTGCCAGTAACAGTTGGAACACTGAAGCTTTCTTT.

This clonotype appeared a few times. J is TRBJ2-6 and V is TRBV19, with 7 bases matching TRBD1. This CDR3 is built from 16 residues. Germline lookup yields CDR1 LNHDA and CDR2 SQIVND (reference sequence). With 5 bases clipped from V and 2 bases from J, the junction kept 6 bases outside the gene matches. This chain's CDR3 is CASSPRGRPGANVLTF. The CDR3, as DNA: TGTGCCAGTAGTCCTAGGGGGCGACCTGGGGCCAACGTCCTGACTTTC. Looking up the rest from reference TRBV19 and TRBJ2-6 gives the full variable domain: DGGITQSPKYLFRKEGQNVTLSCEQNLNHDAMYWYRQDPGQGLRLIYYSQIVNDFQKGDIAEGYSVSREKKESFPLTVTSAQKNPTAFYLCASSPRGRPGANVLTFGAGSRLTVL.

This clonotype was detected a few times. This chain links TRBV6-2 or TRBV6-3 with TRBJ2-3; 7 bases map to TRBD1. V lost 6 bases, J lost 2 bases, and 11 bases stayed unmatched. The CDR3 length is 16 residues. Per germline, CDR1 MNHEY and CDR2 SVGEGT. The CDR3, as DNA: TGTGCCAGCAGCGACCTCGGGACAGTCCCCACAGATACGCAGTATTTT. It yields the protein CASSDLGTVPTDTQYF.

This rearrangement joins TRBV6-4 to TRBJ1-4; D is undetermined. This CDR3 comprises 14 residues. Germline CDR1 is MRHNA and CDR2 is SNTAGT. V was cut by 7 bases and J by 0 bases, with 9 bases left in between. CDR3 bases: TGTGCCAGCAAGCAGGATGCAACTAATGAAAAACTGTTTTTT. Its translation is CASKQDATNEKLFF.

This clonotype was seen repeatedly, ten times or more. This chain's CDR3 is CASSSGQGDYGYTF. Here the CDR3 DNA reads TGTGCCAGCAGTTCTGGACAGGGCGACTATGGCTACACCTTC. The chain joins TRBV6-1 to TRBJ1-2; 8 bases align to TRBD1. Germline CDR1 is MNHNS and CDR2 is SASEGT. The length of the CDR3 is 14 residues. V shed 5 bases, J shed 3 bases, and the junction held 5 bases outside the gene matches.

This clonotype was detected ten times or more. The chain couples TRBV30 to TRBJ2-1, with 8 bases fitting TRBD1. V dropped 1 base and J dropped 4; count of bases not matched to a gene: 3. The CDR3 totals 14 residues. In germline, CDR1 is GTSNPN, CDR2 SVGIG (reference sequence). CDR3 loop: CAWSARTGYNEQFF. CDR3 nucleotide sequence: TGTGCCTGGAGTGCCAGGACAGGGTACAATGAGCAGTTCTTC.

The chain employs TRBV11-2 and TRBJ1-1; 7 bases agree with TRBD1. The germline CDR1 and CDR2 sequences are SGHAT and FQNNGV. The V segment lost 3 bases and the J segment 11 bases; nucleotides outside the gene matches: 3. The CDR3 spans 11 residues. CDR3 bases: TGTGCCAGCAGCTTCCCGGGACAGGCTTTCTTT. It specifies CASSFPGQAFF. The variable domain in full, completed from reference TRBV11-2 and TRBJ1-1, reads EAGVAQSPRYKIIEKRQSVAFWCNPISGHATLYWYQQILGQGPKLLIQFQNNGVVDDSQLPKDRFSAERLKGVDSTLKIQPAKLEDSAVYLCASSFPGQAFFGQGTRLTVV.

This chain links TRBV6-1 with TRBJ2-7, with TRBD1 identical over 9 bases. After removal of 6 bases from V and 2 bases from J, the junction contained 14 bases not matched to a gene. The germline CDR1 and CDR2 sequences are MNHNS and SASEGT. The CDR3 covers 17 residues. The CDR3 nucleotides read TGTGCCAGCAGAACCACCTACAGGGGGCTTGGTACCTACGAGCAGTACTTC. Protein: CASRTTYRGLGTYEQYF.

This clonotype was seen more than once but under ten times. The V gene is TRBV28, the J gene TRBJ1-2; TRBD1 matches at 9 bases. The V gene's germline CDR1 is MDHEN and CDR2 SYDVKM. Losses at the gene ends were 7 bases for V and 2 bases for J; bases not matched to a gene: 5. This CDR3 contains 14 residues. CDR3 nucleotide sequence: TGTGCCAGCACCGTGGGACAGGGAAACTATGGCTACACCTTC. Protein product: CASTVGQGNYGYTF.

This rearrangement joins TRBV4-1 to TRBJ2-5; 10 bases match TRBD2. Looked up from germline, CDR1 is MGHRA and CDR2 is YSYEKL. The CDR3 has 15 amino acids. The J segment lost 3 bases and the V segment lost 0 bases, leaving 1 base of the junction unmatched. The CDR3 DNA is TGCGCCAGCAGCCAAGATGGGACTAGCGAAGAGACCCAGTACTTC. Its protein product is CASSQDGTSEETQYF.

Here the CDR3 reads CAISEIGRPNEKLFF. CDR3 DNA sequence: TGTGCCATCAGTGAGATCGGTAGGCCTAATGAAAAACTGTTTTTT. The chain links TRBV10-3 to TRBJ1-4, with unresolved D. Per the germline V gene, CDR1 is ENHRY and CDR2 is SYGVKD. There are 15 residues in the CDR3. Trimming shortened V by 2 bases and J by 3 bases, and 10 bases separated the two germline ends.

This clonotype was observed many times. This chain connects TRBV5-1 to TRBJ2-3, with TRBD2 identical over 10 bases. J was trimmed by 1 base and V by 4 bases; bases with no gene match: 9. This CDR3 comprises 17 residues. Germline loops: CDR1 SGHRS, CDR2 YFSETQ. CDR3 nucleotides: TGCGCCAGCAGCCTGCACGGACTAGCGGAACGCACAGATACGCAGTATTTT. As protein: CASSLHGLAERTDTQYF.

The CDR3 spells CASSHETGELFF. The CDR3 DNA sequence: TGCGCCAGCAGCCATGAGACCGGGGAGCTGTTTTTT. The chain joins TRBV4-1 to TRBJ2-2, with D hard to call. The CDR3 sequence is 12 residues long. The V gene's germline CDR1 is MGHRA and CDR2 YSYEKL. Trimming stripped 3 bases from V and 5 bases from J, with 4 bases between.

This clonotype was seen at least ten times. V and J are TRBV28 and TRBJ1-2; 8 bases line up with TRBD1. The V and J ends lost 3 bases and 3 bases, in that order; junction bases with no gene match: 9. Germline V gene lookup returns CDR1 MDHEN and CDR2 SYDVKM. The CDR3 covers 16 residues. The CDR3 reads CASSFRTGIFHYGYTF. The CDR3, as DNA: TGTGCCAGCAGTTTCCGGACAGGGATTTTTCACTATGGCTACACCTTC.

There are a few counts of this clonotype. J is TRBJ2-1 and V is TRBV7-3; the D is unclear. This CDR3 is 13 amino acids long. Germline V CDR1 and CDR2: SGHTA, FQGTGA. V lost 5 bases, J lost 5 bases, and 10 bases lay in between. The CDR3 region has the DNA TGTGCCAGCAGCCATGGCCCAAACAATGAGCAGTTCTTC. Encoded protein: CASSHGPNNEQFF. The variable domain in full, completed from reference TRBV7-3 and TRBJ2-1, reads GAGVSQTPSNKVTEKGKYVELRCDPISGHTALYWYRQSLGQGPEFLIYFQGTGAADDSGLPNDRFFAVRPEGSVSTLKIQRTERGDSAVYLCASSHGPNNEQFFGPGTRLTVL.

The chain carries TRBV6-2 or TRBV6-3 and TRBJ2-5; D might be TRBD1 (6 bases). The CDR3 runs 13 residues. V dropped 8 bases and J dropped 5 bases, with 15 bases sitting between them. CDR1 is MNHEY, CDR2 SVGEGT, per germline. CDR3 sequence reads: CASGNREWETQYF. For the CDR3, the DNA is TGTGCCAGCGGAAACAGGGAGTGGGAGACCCAGTACTTC.

The rearrangement joins TRBV20-1 to TRBJ2-3; D gene uncertain. The CDR3 contains 16 residues. V dropped 0 bases and J dropped 0 bases, with 13 bases sitting between them. CDR1 DFQATT and CDR2 SNEGSKA come from the germline V gene (reference sequence). This CDR3 is CSARDWAEHSTDTQYF. As DNA, the CDR3 is TGCAGTGCTAGAGACTGGGCGGAGCATAGCACAGATACGCAGTATTTT.